This T cell receptor (beta chain) was identified in a study of metastatic and nonmetastatic thyroid tumors. The entire patient cohort was treatment-naive prior to thyroid surgery. This clone is labeled as medium-sized. TCRdb reprocessed the PCR reads using MiXCR. The data hold fewer than 9,000 clones, with 32% observed a single time. Per germline, CDR1 GTSNPN and CDR2 SVGIG (reference sequence). The V gene lost 0 bases and the J gene lost 6 bases, with 11 bases spanning the gap. This CDR3 spans 14 amino acids. The source is a female donor with papillary thyroid cancer or a benign thyroid nodule (not recorded which). Some clones in this sample may be carry-over from other donors' samples. The sequenced material came from tumor tissue. The rearrangement links TRBV30 to TRBJ2-2, with D possibly being TRBD2 (6 bases). CDR3 in amino acids: CAWSVLRGSGELFF. The CDR3 nucleotides are TGTGCCTGGAGTGTACTTCGGGGGTCCGGGGAGCTGTTTTTT.